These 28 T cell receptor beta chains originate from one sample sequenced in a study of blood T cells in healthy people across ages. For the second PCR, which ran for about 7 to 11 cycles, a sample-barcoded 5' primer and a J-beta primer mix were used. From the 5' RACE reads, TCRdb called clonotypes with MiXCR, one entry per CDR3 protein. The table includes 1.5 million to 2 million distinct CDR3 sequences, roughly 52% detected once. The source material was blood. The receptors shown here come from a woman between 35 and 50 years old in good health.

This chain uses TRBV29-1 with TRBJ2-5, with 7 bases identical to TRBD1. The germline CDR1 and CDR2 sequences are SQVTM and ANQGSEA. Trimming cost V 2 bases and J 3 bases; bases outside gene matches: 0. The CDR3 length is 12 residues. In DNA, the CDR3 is TGCAGCGTTGAACAGGGGGAAGAGACCCAGTACTTC. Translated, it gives CSVEQGEETQYF.

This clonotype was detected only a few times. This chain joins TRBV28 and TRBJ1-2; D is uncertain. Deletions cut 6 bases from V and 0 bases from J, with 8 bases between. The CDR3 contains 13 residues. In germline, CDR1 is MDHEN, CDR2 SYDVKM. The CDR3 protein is CASSLRTNYGYTF. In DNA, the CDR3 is TGTGCCAGCAGCTTGAGAACTAACTATGGCTACACCTTC.

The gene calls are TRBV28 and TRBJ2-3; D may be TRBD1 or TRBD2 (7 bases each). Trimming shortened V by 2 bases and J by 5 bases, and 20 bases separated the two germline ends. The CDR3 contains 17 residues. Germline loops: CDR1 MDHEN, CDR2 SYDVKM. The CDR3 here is CASSLVRGAGGEDTQYF. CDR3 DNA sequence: TGTGCCAGCAGTTTAGTTCGTGGGGCAGGGGGGGAAGATACGCAGTATTTT.

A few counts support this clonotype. The CDR3 DNA sequence: TGTGCCAGCAGCTTGGCCTGGATCAACGGGAATCAGCCCCAGCATTTT. Translated, it gives CASSLAWINGNQPQHF. The chain is built from TRBV5-5 and TRBJ1-5; unclear D gene. Trimming cost V 0 bases and J 4 bases, with 14 bases left between them. Germline V gene sequence: CDR1 SGHKS, CDR2 YYEKEE (reference sequence). The CDR3 consists of 16 residues.

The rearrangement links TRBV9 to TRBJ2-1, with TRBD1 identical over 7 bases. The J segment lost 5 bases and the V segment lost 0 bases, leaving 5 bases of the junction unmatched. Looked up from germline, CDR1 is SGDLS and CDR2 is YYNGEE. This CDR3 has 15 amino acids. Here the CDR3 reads CASSVGTGAHNEQFF. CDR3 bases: TGTGCCAGCAGCGTAGGAACAGGGGCCCACAATGAGCAGTTCTTC.

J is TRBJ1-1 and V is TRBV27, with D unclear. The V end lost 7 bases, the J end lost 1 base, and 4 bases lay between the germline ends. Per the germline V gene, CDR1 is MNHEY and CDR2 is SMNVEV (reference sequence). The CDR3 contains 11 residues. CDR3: CASKRNTEAFF. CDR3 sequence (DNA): TGTGCCAGCAAGAGGAACACTGAAGCTTTCTTT.

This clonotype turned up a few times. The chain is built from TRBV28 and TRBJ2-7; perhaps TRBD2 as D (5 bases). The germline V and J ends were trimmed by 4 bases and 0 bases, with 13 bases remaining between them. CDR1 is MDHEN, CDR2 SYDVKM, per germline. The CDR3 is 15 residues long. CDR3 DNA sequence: TGTGCCAGCAGTTCGACTATCTCTAGCTCCTACGAGCAGTACTTC. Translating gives CASSSTISSSYEQYF.

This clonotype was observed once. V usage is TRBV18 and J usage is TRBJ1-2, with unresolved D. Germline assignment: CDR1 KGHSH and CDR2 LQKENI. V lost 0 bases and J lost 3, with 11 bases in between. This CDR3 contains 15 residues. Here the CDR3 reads CASSPPEGLHYGYTF. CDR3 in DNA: TGTGCCAGCTCACCACCCGAGGGCTTGCACTATGGCTACACCTTC. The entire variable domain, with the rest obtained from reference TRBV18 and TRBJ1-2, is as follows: NAGVMQNPRHLVRRRGQEARLRCSPMKGHSHVYWYRQLPEEGLKFMVYLQKENIIDESGMPKERFSAEFPKEGPSILRIQQVVRGDSAAYFCASSPPEGLHYGYTFGSGTRLTVV.

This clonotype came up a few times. DNA for the CDR3: TGCGCCAGCAACCCATCTGGACAGTCATACAATGAGCAGTTCTTC. Translated, it gives CASNPSGQSYNEQFF. The V call is TRBV5-1, the J call TRBJ2-1, with D possibly matching TRBD1 (6 bases). V lost 6 bases, J lost 4 bases, and 17 bases lay in between. Germline assignment: CDR1 SGHRS and CDR2 YFSETQ. This CDR3 spans 15 amino acids.

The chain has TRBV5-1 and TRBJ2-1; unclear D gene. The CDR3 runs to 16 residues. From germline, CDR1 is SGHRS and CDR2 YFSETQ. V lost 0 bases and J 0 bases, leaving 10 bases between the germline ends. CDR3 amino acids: CASSLVATASYNEQFF. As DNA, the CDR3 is TGCGCCAGCAGCTTGGTGGCTACCGCCTCCTACAATGAGCAGTTCTTC.

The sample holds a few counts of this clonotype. The CDR3 reads CSVDHWREGEQFF. CDR3 bases: TGCAGCGTTGATCACTGGCGCGAGGGTGAGCAGTTCTTC. The chain combines TRBV29-1 with TRBJ2-1; possible D gene TRBD2, 5 bases. In germline, CDR1 is SQVTM, CDR2 ANQGSEA. With 3 bases removed from V and 9 bases from J, the gap between germline ends came to 15 bases. This CDR3 has 13 residues.

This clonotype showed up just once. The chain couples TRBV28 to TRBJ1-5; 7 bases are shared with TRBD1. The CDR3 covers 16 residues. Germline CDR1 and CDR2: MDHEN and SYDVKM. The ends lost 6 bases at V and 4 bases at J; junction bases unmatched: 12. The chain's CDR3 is CASRPAGTAPNQPQHF. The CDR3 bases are TGTGCCAGCAGACCTGCCGGGACAGCACCTAATCAGCCCCAGCATTTT.

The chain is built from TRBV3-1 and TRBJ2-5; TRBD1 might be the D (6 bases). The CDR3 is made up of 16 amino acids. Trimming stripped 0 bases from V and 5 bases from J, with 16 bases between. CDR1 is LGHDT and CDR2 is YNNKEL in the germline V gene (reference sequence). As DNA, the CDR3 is TGTGCCAGCAGCCAAGATCTCATGGGGGCGCGGGAGACCCAGTACTTC. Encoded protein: CASSQDLMGARETQYF.

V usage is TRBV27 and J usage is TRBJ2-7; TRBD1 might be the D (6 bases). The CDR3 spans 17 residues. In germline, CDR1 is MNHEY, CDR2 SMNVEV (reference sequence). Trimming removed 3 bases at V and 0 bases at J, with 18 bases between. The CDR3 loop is CASSLIPPTGHSYEQYF. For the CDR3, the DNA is TGTGCCAGCAGTTTGATCCCACCAACAGGGCACTCCTACGAGCAGTACTTC.

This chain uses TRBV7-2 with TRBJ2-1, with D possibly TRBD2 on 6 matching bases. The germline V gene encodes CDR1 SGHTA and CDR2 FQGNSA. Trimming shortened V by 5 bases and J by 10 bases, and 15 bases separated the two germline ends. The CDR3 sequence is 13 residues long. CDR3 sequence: CASSKDAGGEQFF. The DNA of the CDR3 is TGTGCCAGCAGCAAAGATGCTGGAGGGGAGCAGTTCTTC.

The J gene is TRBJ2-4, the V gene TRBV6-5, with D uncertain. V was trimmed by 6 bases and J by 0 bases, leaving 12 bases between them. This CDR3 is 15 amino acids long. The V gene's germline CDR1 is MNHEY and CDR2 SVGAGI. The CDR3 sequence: CASRAFARAKNIQYF. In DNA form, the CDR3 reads TGTGCCAGCAGGGCTTTTGCCAGAGCCAAAAACATTCAGTACTTC.

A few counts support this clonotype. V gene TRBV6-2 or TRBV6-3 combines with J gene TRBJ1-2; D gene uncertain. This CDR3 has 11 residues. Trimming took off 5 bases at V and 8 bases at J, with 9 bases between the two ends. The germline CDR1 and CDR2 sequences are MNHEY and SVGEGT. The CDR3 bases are TGTGCCAGCAGTAGACTTGGAGGCTACACCTTC. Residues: CASSRLGGYTF.

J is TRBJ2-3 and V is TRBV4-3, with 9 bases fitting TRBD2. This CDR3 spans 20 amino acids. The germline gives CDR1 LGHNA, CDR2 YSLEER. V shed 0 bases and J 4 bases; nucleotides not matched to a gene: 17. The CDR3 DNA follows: TGCGCCAGCAGCCAAGAGTTAGGCGGGGGGGCGAGGAACGTCCCAGATACGCAGTATTTT. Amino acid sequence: CASSQELGGGARNVPDTQYF.

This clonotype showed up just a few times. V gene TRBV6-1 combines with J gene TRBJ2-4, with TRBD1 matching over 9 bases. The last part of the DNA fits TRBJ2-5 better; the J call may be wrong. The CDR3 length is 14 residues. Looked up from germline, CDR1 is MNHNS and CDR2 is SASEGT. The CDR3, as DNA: TGTGCCAGCGTCCGACAGGGGGGTATCGAGACCCAGTACTTC. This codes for CASVRQGGIETQYF.

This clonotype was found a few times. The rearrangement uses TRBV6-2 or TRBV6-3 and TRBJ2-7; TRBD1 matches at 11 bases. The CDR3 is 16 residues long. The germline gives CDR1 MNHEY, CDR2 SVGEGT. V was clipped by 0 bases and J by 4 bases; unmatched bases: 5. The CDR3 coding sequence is TGTGCCAGCAGTTACTCCGGCCGGGACAGGGGGTACGAGCAGTACTTC. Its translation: CASSYSGRDRGYEQYF.

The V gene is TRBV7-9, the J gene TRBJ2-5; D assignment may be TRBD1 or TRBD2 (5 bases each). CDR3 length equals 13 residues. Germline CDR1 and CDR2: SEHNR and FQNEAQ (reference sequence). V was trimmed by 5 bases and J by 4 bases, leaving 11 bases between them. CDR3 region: CASSPSRGETQYF. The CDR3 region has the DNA TGTGCCAGCAGCCCCTCGAGGGGAGAGACCCAGTACTTC.

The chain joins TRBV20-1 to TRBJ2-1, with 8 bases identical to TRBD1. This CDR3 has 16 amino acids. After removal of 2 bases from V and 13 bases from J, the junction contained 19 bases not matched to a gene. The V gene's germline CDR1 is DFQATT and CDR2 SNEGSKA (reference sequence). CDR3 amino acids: CSARPPGGPTGETQFF. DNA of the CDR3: TGCAGTGCTAGACCCCCAGGGGGCCCCACTGGGGAGACCCAGTTCTTC.

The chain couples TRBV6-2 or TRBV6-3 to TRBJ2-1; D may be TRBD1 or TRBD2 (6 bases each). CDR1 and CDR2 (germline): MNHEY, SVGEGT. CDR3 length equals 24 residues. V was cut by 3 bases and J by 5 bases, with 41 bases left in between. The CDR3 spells CASSYSLQGGVSRGLSIRDNEQFF. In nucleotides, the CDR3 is TGTGCCAGCAGTTATTCCTTACAGGGTGGGGTATCGCGGGGCCTCTCTATCAGGGACAATGAGCAGTTCTTC.

In DNA form, the CDR3 reads TGTGCCAGCAGTGACGCGGCGGACAGGGGTGGCGGCTACACCTTC. This sequence encodes CASSDAADRGGGYTF. The chain carries TRBV2 and TRBJ1-2, with TRBD1 matching 9 bases. CDR1 is SNHLY, CDR2 FYNNEI, per germline. This CDR3 region has 15 residues. Trimming at V came to 3 bases and at J to 8 bases, leaving 10 bases not matched to a gene.

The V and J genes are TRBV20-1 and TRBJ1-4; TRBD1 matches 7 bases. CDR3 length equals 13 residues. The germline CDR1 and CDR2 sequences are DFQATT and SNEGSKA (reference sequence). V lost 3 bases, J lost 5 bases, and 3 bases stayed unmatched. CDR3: CSASEQGNEKLFF. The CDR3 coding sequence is TGCAGTGCTAGTGAACAGGGGAATGAAAAACTGTTTTTT.

The CDR3 here is CASSQNPGAETQYF. The CDR3 nucleotides are TGTGCCAGCAGCCAGAACCCCGGTGCAGAGACCCAGTACTTC. The genes are TRBV4-2 and TRBJ2-5; D is ambiguous. Germline V CDR1 and CDR2: LGHNA, YNFKEQ. V lost 3 bases to trimming and J lost 4 bases, with 12 bases between them. This CDR3 contains 14 residues.

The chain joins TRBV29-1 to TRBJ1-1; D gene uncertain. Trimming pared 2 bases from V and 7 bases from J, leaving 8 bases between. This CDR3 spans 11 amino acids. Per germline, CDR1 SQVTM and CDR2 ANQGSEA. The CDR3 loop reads CSVEPQSEAFF. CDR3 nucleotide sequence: TGCAGCGTTGAACCCCAGAGTGAAGCTTTCTTT.

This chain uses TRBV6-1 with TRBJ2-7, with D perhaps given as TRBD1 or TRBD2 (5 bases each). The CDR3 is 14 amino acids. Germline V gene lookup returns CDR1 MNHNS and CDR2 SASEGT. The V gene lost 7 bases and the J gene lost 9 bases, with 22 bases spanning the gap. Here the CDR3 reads CASTEDGPTRGQYF. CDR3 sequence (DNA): TGTGCCAGCACAGAGGACGGACCTACGAGGGGGCAGTACTTC.